This T cell receptor beta chain stems from a study of a mutant IDH1 vaccine in newly diagnosed glioma. Overall study: Vaccination followed radiotherapy alone by 4-6 weeks, or accompanied temozolomide cycles.

As concerns this clone: As yet, its antigen is unknown.

The time point denotes: week 11, during vaccination. Topical imiquimod accompanied each vaccine dose, which consisted of 300 ug of mutant IDH1 20-mer peptide. There were new WHO grade 3 or 4 astrocytomas in the donors, and these were IDH1-mutant and ATRX-lost. There are 14 residues in the CDR3. From germline, CDR1 is SGHNT and CDR2 YYREEE (reference sequence). The V end lost 0 bases, the J end lost 4 bases, and 11 bases lay between the germline ends. TCRdb's copy holds only in-frame clones and misses some; the assay was immunoSEQ multiplex PCR. The top ten clones hold under 2.5% of a sample with about 40,000 clones, about 83% of them seen once.

This TCR came from a man in his forties or fifties with glioma. The specimen comprised PBMCs, sampled from a glioma patient whose treatment included an IDH1 peptide vaccine. V is TRBV5-4 and J is TRBJ2-7; D may be TRBD2 (6 bases). The CDR3: CASSLAGSRYEQYF. CDR3 DNA: TGTGCCAGCAGCTTGGCCGGGAGTAGGTACGAGCAGTACTTC.